The TCR beta chain described here comes from a study of immune evolution from preneoplasia to lung adenocarcinoma (dated by TCRdb to the early 2020s). In terms of the full investigation: No AAH lesions showed HLA loss of heterozygosity, compared with over 6% of AIS, 15% of MIA and roughly 35% of ADC lesions. The study profiled immune contexture across lung adenocarcinoma precursors and invasive adenocarcinoma using immune gene expression, TCR sequencing and multiplex immunofluorescence. Resected precursor lesions (AAH, AIS, MIA) and invasive adenocarcinomas were each compared against paired morphologically normal lung tissue. The sample size depended on which specimens were available, not on a prior power calculation. The immune data were integrated with whole exome sequencing and methylation data from the same cohort of nodules. The overall cohort was made up of around 50 patients with pulmonary nodules who had surgical resection. A total of more than 40 patients contributed TCR sequencing data. It was reported in the study that more than 85 samples were used for TCR sequencing. POLYSOLVER was used to infer Class I HLA alleles from exome data, while LOHHLA was used to detect allele-specific HLA loss.

Overall results and qualifications from the work: Because every patient came from Japan and China, how well the results apply to Western populations was uncertain. Clonality was highest in normal lung, while later-stage lesions appeared to show lower clonality but higher T cell density and diversity. T cell clonality was highest in KRAS-mutant nodules compared with EGFR-mutant or double wild-type lesions. The findings were based on association rather than direct causation, and larger cohorts with long-term follow-up and longitudinal biopsies were deemed needed. Normal lung had the highest top T cell clone frequencies, which appeared to decline progressively from AAH through AIS, MIA and invasive adenocarcinoma.

The CDR3 goes from the cysteine to the phenylalanine over 15 residues. The retained sequence is limited to the CDR3, 45 bases, with the frame set at the first base. The germline V gene yields MGHRA for CDR1 and YSYEKL for CDR2. The trim is 4 bases for V and 2 bases for J, with a gap of 14 bases between the germline ends. In this sample, this clone turned up a few times. Its antigen specificity is not known. No much larger clone is present one base from it, and per-base qualities are unavailable. The patients had resection in Japan or China between the mid-2010s and the late 2010s. Two lung cancer pathologists independently reviewed H&E slides to confirm the histologic diagnosis of every case. Premalignant or tumor cells were enriched for nucleic acid extraction by macro-dissection performed after pathologic assessment. FFPE tissue was used for DNA isolation with the AllPrep DNA/RNA FFPE Kit. TCR beta CDR3 regions were sequenced from DNA using the immunoSEQ hsTCRbeta Kit. The original methods were these. TCR sequencing data were analysed with the ImmunoSEQ Analyzer. T cell clonality was defined as 1 minus Pielou's evenness, as computed on productive rearrangements. T cell diversity was measured with the inverse Simpson index on productive templates. T cell density was expressed as TCR beta template counts normalized to usable DNA, with usable DNA estimated by amplifying and sequencing housekeeping genes. Two-sided Kruskal-Wallis tests were used to compare TCR metrics across histologic stages. Held by TCRdb, this immuneACCESS table contains in-frame sequences only and omits some clones. Under half of the omission traces to an unresolved V gene where checked; the cause of the rest is unknown. V and J calls and clone size are as listed in that table; D and trimming were resolved from the DNA. In all, the sample holds several thousand clones, and over 80% of those were seen once. The top ten clonotypes cover approximately 8.3% of the sample.

The receptor comes from a donor older than 65 with lung adenocarcinoma. Recombination connected TRBV4-1 to TRBJ1-1; 6 matching bases give a weak D call of TRBD1. What was sequenced was FFPE minimally invasive lung adenocarcinoma tissue. In light of the paper, this sample's cell subset or site label describes: micro-invasive lung adenocarcinoma (MIA). Read as DNA, the sequence is TGCGCCAGCAGCCCGCGGGGGACACCAAACACTGAAGCTTTCTTT. Its translation reads: CASSPRGTPNTEAFF.